This T cell receptor (beta chain) was captured in a study of blood T cell repertoires in COVID-19. About the study: PBMCs, B-cell-depleted T cells, or T cells were the source of the cDNA or gDNA that made up the material.

CDR3 size: 19 residues. V trimming: 0 bases; J trimming: 4 bases; junction bases outside the gene matches: 15. Germline lookup yields CDR1 LGHDT and CDR2 YNNKEL (reference sequence). Clones were read by immunoSEQ multiplex PCR, and TCRdb kept only the in-frame ones, dropping some. In the table there are 200,000 or so clones, more than 80% of which are singletons. This sequence was found in a woman in her forties with acute COVID-19. The sample comprised PBMCs or T cells enriched from blood (not recorded which). The chain couples TRBV3-1 (or the pseudogene TRBV3-2) to TRBJ1-1; 9 nucleotides line up with TRBD1. CDR3 region: CASSQEKWDRVRRITEAFF. Written as DNA, the CDR3 is TGTGCCAGCAGCCAAGAGAAGTGGGACAGGGTAAGAAGAATCACTGAAGCTTTCTTT.